This T cell receptor beta chain was sequenced for a study of blood T cell repertoires in COVID-19. On the study more broadly: Acute-phase and convalescent COVID-19 samples originated in the United States, Italy and Spain. The cDNA or gDNA used as material had been derived from T cells, B-cell-depleted T cells, or PBMCs.

Per the study methods: Reference gene primer amplification in the assay estimated nucleated cell counts. Clones were sequenced by immunoSEQ multiplex PCR, and TCRdb holds only the in-frame ones, with some missing. The DNA was the basis for D and trimming; V, J and clone size are from that table. The table shows hundreds of thousands of clones, with more than 80% occurring only once. The germline V gene has CDR1 MNHNS and CDR2 SASEGT. This CDR3 spans 11 amino acids. V lost 3 bases and J lost 12, with 8 bases in between. Seattle cases were enrolled at active infection and followed longitudinally. This rearrangement joins TRBV6-1 to TRBJ1-4; D is uncertain. The receptor comes from a young woman with COVID-19, enrolled during active disease. The sample was peripheral blood. This CDR3 is CASSEAIELFF. In DNA form, the CDR3 reads TGTGCCAGCAGTGAGGCCATTGAACTGTTTTTT.